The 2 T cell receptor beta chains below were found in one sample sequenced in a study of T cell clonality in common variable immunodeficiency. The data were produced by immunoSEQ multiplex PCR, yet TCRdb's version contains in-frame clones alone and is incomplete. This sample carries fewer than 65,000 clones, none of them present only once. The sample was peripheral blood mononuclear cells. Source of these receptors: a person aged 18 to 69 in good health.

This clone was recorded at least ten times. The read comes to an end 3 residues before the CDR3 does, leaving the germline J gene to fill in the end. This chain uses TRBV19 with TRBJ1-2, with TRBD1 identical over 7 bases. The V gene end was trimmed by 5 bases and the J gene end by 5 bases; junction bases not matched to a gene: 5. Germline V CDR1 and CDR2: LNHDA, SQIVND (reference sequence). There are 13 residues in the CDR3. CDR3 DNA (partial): TGTGCCAGTAGTCCTGACAGGGCTTATGGC. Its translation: CASSPDRAYG. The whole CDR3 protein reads CASSPDRAYGYTF.

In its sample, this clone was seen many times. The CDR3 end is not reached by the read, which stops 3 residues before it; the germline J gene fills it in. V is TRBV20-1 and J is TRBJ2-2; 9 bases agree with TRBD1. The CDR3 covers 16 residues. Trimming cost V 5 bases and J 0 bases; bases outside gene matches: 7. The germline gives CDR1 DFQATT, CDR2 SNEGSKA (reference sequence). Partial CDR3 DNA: TGCAGTGCTCTCTCAGGGACAGGGCCGAACACCGGGGAG. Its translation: CSALSGTGPNTGE. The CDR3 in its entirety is CSALSGTGPNTGELFF.